One and the same sample provided the 7 T cell receptor beta chains below, sequenced in a study of blood T cell repertoires in COVID-19. The data were produced by immunoSEQ multiplex PCR, yet TCRdb's version contains in-frame clones alone and is incomplete. Counted here are about 180,000 clones, around 87% occurring once; the ten biggest clones make up around 2.5%. Sequenced material: peripheral blood. The receptors here all came from a middle-aged man with active or convalescent COVID-19.

The chain recombines TRBV4-2 with TRBJ1-1; TRBD1 is a possible D gene (6 bases). V was cut by 10 bases and J by 5 bases, with 14 bases left in between. The CDR3 is made up of 12 amino acids. Germline V lookup: CDR1 LGHNA, CDR2 YNFKEQ. CDR3 DNA: TGTGCCACATACAGGGATGGGACTGAAGCTTTCTTT. Protein sequence: CATYRDGTEAFF.

J is TRBJ2-3 and V is TRBV9; 8 nucleotides agree with TRBD2. The CDR3 sequence is 14 residues long. V gave up 3 bases and J gave up 8 bases; unmatched junction bases: 8. Germline V gene sequence: CDR1 SGDLS, CDR2 YYNGEE. CDR3 sequence: CASSEEPAGGTQYF. CDR3 coding DNA: TGTGCCAGCAGCGAGGAACCTGCGGGGGGTACGCAGTATTTT. Full variable domain (outside the CDR3, taken from reference TRBV9 and TRBJ2-3): DSGVTQTPKHLITATGQRVTLRCSPRSGDLSVYWYQQSLDQGLQFLIQYYNGEERAKGNILERFSAQQFPDLHSELNLSSLELGDSALYFCASSEEPAGGTQYFGPGTRLTVL.

This clone is a singleton in its sample. The chain links TRBV6-2 or TRBV6-3 to TRBJ1-2, with a tentative D call TRBD1 (6 bases). Germline lookup yields CDR1 MNHEY and CDR2 SVGEGT. The V gene lost 5 bases and the J gene lost 0 bases, with 13 bases spanning the gap. The CDR3 spans 15 residues. In DNA, the CDR3 is TGTGCCAGCAGTGTCCACGGGACACCTAACTATGGCTACACCTTC. Residues: CASSVHGTPNYGYTF.

This chain joins TRBV29-1 and TRBJ2-1, with 13 bases aligning to TRBD2. Germline CDR1 SQVTM, CDR2 ANQGSEA. This CDR3 is 17 amino acids long. The V gene end was trimmed by 7 bases and the J gene end by 2 bases; junction bases not matched to a gene: 11. Here the CDR3 reads CSASGLAGTATYNEQFF. The CDR3 bases are TGCAGCGCATCGGGACTAGCGGGGACCGCCACCTACAATGAGCAGTTCTTC.

The rearrangement links TRBV5-1 to TRBJ2-5; D perhaps matches TRBD1 (6 bases). The CDR3 length is 14 residues. V gave up 4 bases and J gave up 2 bases, with 12 bases separating them. The germline CDR1 and CDR2 sequences are SGHRS and YFSETQ. CDR3 in amino acids: CASSPGTQQETQYF. DNA for the CDR3: TGCGCCAGCAGCCCCGGGACACAGCAAGAGACCCAGTACTTC.

The chain uses TRBV6-2 or TRBV6-3 and TRBJ1-5, with D unresolved. The length of the CDR3 is 15 residues. V was pared by 7 bases and J by 3 bases, with 16 bases between. Germline V lookup: CDR1 MNHEY, CDR2 SVGEGT. CDR3 sequence (DNA): TGTGCCAGCAACCCTAGGGAGGGTGCCAATCAGCCCCAGCATTTT. This encodes CASNPREGANQPQHF.

A few counts support this clone. The rearrangement joins TRBV27 to TRBJ1-2; 7 bases are shared with TRBD1. The germline gives CDR1 MNHEY, CDR2 SMNVEV (reference sequence). This CDR3 is built from 15 residues. After removal of 4 bases from V and 7 bases from J, the junction contained 12 bases not matched to a gene. The CDR3 sequence: CASSSVTGSNAGYTF. The DNA for the CDR3 is TGTGCCAGCAGTTCCGTGACAGGGAGTAATGCTGGCTACACCTTC.